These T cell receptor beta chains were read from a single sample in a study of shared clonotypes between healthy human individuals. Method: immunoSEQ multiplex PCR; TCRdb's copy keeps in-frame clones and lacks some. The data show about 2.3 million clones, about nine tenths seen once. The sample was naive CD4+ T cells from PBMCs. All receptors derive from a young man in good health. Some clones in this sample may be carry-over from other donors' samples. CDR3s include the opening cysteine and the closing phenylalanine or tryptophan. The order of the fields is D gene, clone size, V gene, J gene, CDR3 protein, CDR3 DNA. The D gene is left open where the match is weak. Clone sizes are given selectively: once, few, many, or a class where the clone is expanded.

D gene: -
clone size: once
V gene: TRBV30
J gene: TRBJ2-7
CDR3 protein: CAWSAPGIARGLEQYF
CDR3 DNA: TGTGCCTGGAGTGCTCCTGGGATAGCACGGGGTTTAGAGCAGTACTTC

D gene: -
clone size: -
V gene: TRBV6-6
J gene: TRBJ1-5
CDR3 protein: CASSQNQPQHF
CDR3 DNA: TGTGCCAGCAGTCAAAATCAGCCCCAGCATTTT

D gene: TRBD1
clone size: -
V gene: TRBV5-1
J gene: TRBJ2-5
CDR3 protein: CASSWGSGQALYF
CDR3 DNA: TGCGCCAGCAGCTGGGGGTCGGGACAGGCGTTATACTTC

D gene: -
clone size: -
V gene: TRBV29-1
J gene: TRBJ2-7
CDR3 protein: CSVEVFQGPPYEQYF
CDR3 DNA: TGCAGCGTTGAAGTGTTCCAGGGCCCACCTTACGAGCAGTACTTC

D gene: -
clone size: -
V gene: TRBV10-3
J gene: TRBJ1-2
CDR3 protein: CAISEPGESNYGYTF
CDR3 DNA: TGTGCCATCAGTGAACCCGGGGAGTCTAACTATGGCTACACCTTC

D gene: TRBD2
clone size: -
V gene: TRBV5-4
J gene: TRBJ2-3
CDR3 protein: CASSREGGTSTDTQYF
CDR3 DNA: TGTGCCAGCAGCCGGGAGGGGGGAACCAGCACAGATACGCAGTATTTT

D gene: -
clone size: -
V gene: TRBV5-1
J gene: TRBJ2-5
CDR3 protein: CASSSGIQETQYF
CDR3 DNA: TGCGCCAGCAGCTCCGGGATTCAAGAGACCCAGTACTTC

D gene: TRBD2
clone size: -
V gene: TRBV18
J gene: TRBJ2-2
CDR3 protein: CASSPSGTNTGELFF
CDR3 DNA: TGTGCCAGCTCACCAAGCGGGACGAACACCGGGGAGCTGTTTTTT

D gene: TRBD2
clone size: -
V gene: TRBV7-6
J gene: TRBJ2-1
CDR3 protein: CASIHRHLSGSGNEQFF
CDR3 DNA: TGTGCCAGCATCCACCGACACCTTAGCGGGAGCGGCAATGAGCAGTTCTTC

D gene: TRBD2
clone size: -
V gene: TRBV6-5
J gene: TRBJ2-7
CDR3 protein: CASTRTSGAYEQYF
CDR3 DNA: TGTGCCAGCACAAGGACTAGCGGGGCCTACGAGCAGTACTTC

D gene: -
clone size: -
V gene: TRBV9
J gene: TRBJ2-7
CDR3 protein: CASSVAGTTYEQYF
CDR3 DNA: TGTGCCAGCAGCGTAGCAGGAACGACCTACGAGCAGTACTTC

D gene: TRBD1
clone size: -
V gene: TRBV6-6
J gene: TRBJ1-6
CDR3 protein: CASSPGQGYSPLHF
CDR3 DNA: TGTGCCAGCAGCCCCGGACAGGGTTATTCACCCCTCCACTTT

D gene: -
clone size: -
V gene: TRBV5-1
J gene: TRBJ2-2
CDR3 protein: CASSLVGHPNTGELFF
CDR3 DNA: TGCGCCAGCAGCTTGGTGGGACACCCGAACACCGGGGAGCTGTTTTTT

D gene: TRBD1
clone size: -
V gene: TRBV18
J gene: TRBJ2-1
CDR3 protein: CASSPPTGQGATEQFF
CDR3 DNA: TGTGCCAGCTCACCCCCAACGGGACAGGGGGCGACTGAGCAGTTCTTC

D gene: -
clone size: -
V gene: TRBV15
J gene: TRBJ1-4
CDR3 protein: CATSRGGSATNEKLFF
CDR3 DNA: TGTGCCACCAGCAGAGGGGGCAGCGCAACTAATGAAAAACTGTTTTTT

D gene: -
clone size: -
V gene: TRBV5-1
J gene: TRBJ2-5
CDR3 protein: CASSSRGYQETQYF
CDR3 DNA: TGCGCCAGCAGCTCCCGAGGGTACCAAGAGACCCAGTACTTC

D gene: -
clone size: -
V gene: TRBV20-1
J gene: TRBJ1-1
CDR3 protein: CSASGRQVPFF
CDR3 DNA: TGCAGTGCTAGTGGTCGACAGGTCCCTTTCTTT

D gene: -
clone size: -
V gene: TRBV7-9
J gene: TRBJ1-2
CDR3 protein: CASSGWGRGANYGYTF
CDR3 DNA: TGTGCCAGCAGCGGGTGGGGGCGTGGAGCTAACTATGGCTACACCTTC

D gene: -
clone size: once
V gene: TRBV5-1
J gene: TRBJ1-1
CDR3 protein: CASSWMTGSAEAFF
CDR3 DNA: TGCGCCAGCAGCTGGATGACGGGGTCAGCTGAAGCTTTCTTT

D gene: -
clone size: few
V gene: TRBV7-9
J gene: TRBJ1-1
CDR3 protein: CASSLQGRGNTEAFF
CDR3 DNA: TGTGCCAGCAGCTTACAAGGCAGGGGTAACACTGAAGCTTTCTTT

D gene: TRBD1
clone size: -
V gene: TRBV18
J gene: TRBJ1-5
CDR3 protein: CASSPTTGGEPQHF
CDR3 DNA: TGTGCCAGCTCACCGACGACAGGGGGCGAGCCCCAGCATTTT